Each of the 21 T cell receptor beta chains below was sequenced from the same sample in a study of cytomegalovirus exposure and HLA in healthy donors. The PCR ran on 60 Vbeta and 13 Jbeta primers. Sequenced by immunoSEQ multiplex PCR; TCRdb stores in-frame clones only, minus some. This repertoire shows some 100,000 clones, 76% found once; its top ten account for roughly 4%. The sequencing sample was made of PBMCs. The source of these receptors is a middle-aged man in good health and CMV-seronegative.

The chain uses TRBV7-8 and TRBJ1-5; the D is unclear. V was pared by 5 bases and J by 5 bases, with 13 bases between. This CDR3 spans 14 amino acids. Germline lookup yields CDR1 SGHVS and CDR2 FQNEAQ. CDR3 amino acids: CASSPFNEDQPQHF. The CDR3 coding sequence is TGTGCCAGCAGCCCCTTTAACGAGGATCAGCCCCAGCATTTT.

V and J are TRBV6-1 and TRBJ1-5, with D possibly matching TRBD1 (5 bases). Trimming left V 0 bases short and J 6 bases short, with 9 bases between. Germline V gene sequence: CDR1 MNHNS, CDR2 SASEGT. This CDR3 has 14 residues. CDR3 loop: CASSEAWGVQPQHF. In nucleotides, the CDR3 is TGTGCCAGCAGTGAAGCGTGGGGGGTTCAGCCCCAGCATTTT.

The CDR3 DNA reads as TGTGCCAGCAGTGTATGGGGGGACACAGATACGCAGTATTTT. Protein product: CASSVWGDTDTQYF. This sequence joins TRBV25-1 and TRBJ2-3; D may be TRBD2 (6 bases). Trimming stripped 4 bases from V and 2 bases from J, with 10 bases between. CDR1 MGHDK and CDR2 SYGVNS come from the germline V gene. The CDR3 length is 14 residues. The whole variable domain, remainder taken from reference TRBV25-1 and TRBJ2-3, is EADIYQTPRYLVIGTGKKITLECSQTMGHDKMYWYQQDPGMELHLIHYSYGVNSTEKGDLSSESTVSRIRTEHFPLTLESARPSHTSQYLCASSVWGDTDTQYFGPGTRLTVL.

V and J are TRBV7-9 and TRBJ1-4; 9 bases line up with TRBD1. The CDR3 length is 14 residues. The ends lost 3 bases at V and 8 bases at J; junction bases unmatched: 4. Germline loops: CDR1 SEHNR, CDR2 FQNEAQ (reference sequence). The CDR3 nucleotides are TGTGCCAGCAGCTTGGGACAGGGAACCGAAAAACTGTTTTTT. This encodes CASSLGQGTEKLFF.

Comments on this clone: Germline is not matched at one junction end, which may reflect a read error. The sample contains more than one DNA sequence encoding this CDR3. The chain has TRBV4-1 and TRBJ1-6; D ambiguous. CDR1 MGHRA and CDR2 YSYEKL come from the germline V gene. The CDR3 runs to 14 residues. The CDR3 protein is CASSQPGNNSPLHF. Written as DNA, the CDR3 is TGCGCCAGCAGCCAGCCGGGTAATAATTCCCCCCTCCACTTT.

The chain employs TRBV10-2 and TRBJ2-1, with 8 bases fitting TRBD1. The CDR3 contains 15 residues. Germline CDR1 is WSHSY and CDR2 is SAAADI. Germline trimming cut 5 bases from V and 3 bases from J; bases unmatched to any gene: 6. Written as DNA, the CDR3 is TGCGCCAGCAGTAACAGGGGGGCAATCTACAATGAGCAGTTCTTC. It codes for CASSNRGAIYNEQFF.

The chain has TRBV6-1 and TRBJ2-5; TRBD2 is a possible D gene (7 bases). Trimming stripped 7 bases from V and 5 bases from J, with 17 bases between. CDR3 length: 14 amino acids. Germline V gene sequence: CDR1 MNHNS, CDR2 SASEGT. CDR3 in amino acids: CASKLGGPGETQYF. The CDR3 DNA reads TGTGCCAGCAAGCTCGGGGGGCCGGGGGAGACCCAGTACTTC.

Comment on this clone: This may come from a read error, since a much larger clone is one base off. Within the sample, other DNA sequences also encode this same CDR3. This chain links TRBV25-1 with TRBJ1-1; tentative D call: TRBD1 (5 bases). The CDR3 length is 13 residues. Per germline, CDR1 MGHDK and CDR2 SYGVNS. The V gene lost 2 bases and the J gene lost 1 base, with 5 bases spanning the gap. The CDR3 coding sequence is TGTGCCAGCAGTGAACAGGGGAACACTGAAGCTTTCTTT. Amino acids: CASSEQGNTEAFF.

This clone was observed a handful of times. CDR3 sequence (DNA): TGTGCCAGCAGTAGAGACAGGTACACCGGGGAGCTGTTTTTT. It encodes CASSRDRYTGELFF. V is TRBV2 and J is TRBJ2-2; possible D gene TRBD1, 6 bases. V lost 5 bases, J lost 3 bases, and 10 bases lay in between. The CDR3 extends over 14 amino acids. Germline values: CDR1 SNHLY, CDR2 FYNNEI.

The J gene is TRBJ1-2, the V gene TRBV5-8; 11 nucleotides line up with TRBD1. The V segment lost 3 bases and the J segment 4 bases; nucleotides outside the gene matches: 5. The CDR3 is 15 residues long. Germline CDR1 SGHTS, CDR2 YDEGEE. The CDR3 region has the DNA TGTGCCAGCAGCTGGGGGACAGGGGGTAGCTATGGCTACACCTTC. Amino acid sequence: CASSWGTGGSYGYTF.

The chain couples TRBV7-9 to TRBJ2-1, with 16 bases lining up with TRBD2. Germline assignment: CDR1 SEHNR and CDR2 FQNEAQ (reference sequence). The CDR3 length is 16 residues. With 5 bases clipped from V and 9 bases from J, the junction kept 7 bases outside the gene matches. CDR3 bases: TGTGCCAGCAGCGAGGGACTAGCGGGGGGGCCGGGTGAGCAGTTCTTC. Amino acid sequence: CASSEGLAGGPGEQFF.

This chain uses TRBV7-9 with TRBJ1-4; D is perhaps TRBD1 (6 bases). Germline assignment: CDR1 SEHNR and CDR2 FQNEAQ (reference sequence). V lost 3 bases to trimming and J lost 5 bases, with 13 bases between them. The CDR3 has 15 amino acids. Here the CDR3 DNA reads TGTGCCAGCAGCTTTTCGGGGGGCAAAAATGAAAAACTGTTTTTT. Translation: CASSFSGGKNEKLFF.

This clone has just a few counts. The chain carries TRBV7-3 and TRBJ2-3; D uncertain. Trimming took 5 bases from V and 5 from J, leaving 14 bases between them. Germline CDR1 SGHTA, CDR2 FQGTGA. This CDR3 region has 14 residues. CDR3 loop: CASSPTDQRDTQYF. The CDR3 region has the DNA TGTGCCAGCAGCCCAACAGACCAAAGAGATACGCAGTATTTT.

The chain uses TRBV7-2 and TRBJ1-1, with TRBD1 identical over 7 bases. CDR3 length: 15 residues. Trimming took 1 base from V and 2 from J; bases not matched to a gene: 4. Germline V gene data show CDR1 as SGHTA and CDR2 as FQGNSA. The CDR3 loop reads CASSLGGTVNTEAFF. In nucleotides, the CDR3 is TGTGCCAGCAGCTTAGGTGGGACAGTTAACACTGAAGCTTTCTTT.

The genes are TRBV5-1 and TRBJ1-1; D might be TRBD1 (6 bases). Germline CDR1 and CDR2: SGHRS and YFSETQ. The CDR3 runs to 16 residues. Trimming took off 0 bases at V and 5 bases at J, with 17 bases between the two ends. CDR3 in amino acids: CASSLGRGSSGTEAFF. The CDR3 coding sequence is TGCGCCAGCAGCTTGGGCAGGGGAAGTTCAGGGACTGAAGCTTTCTTT.

In DNA form, the CDR3 reads TGCAGCGTTGAGAAAGGGGAGGGCTATGGCTACACCTTC. Translation: CSVEKGEGYGYTF. The rearrangement joins TRBV29-1 to TRBJ1-2; D may be TRBD1 (5 bases). Trimming shortened V by 3 bases and J by 4 bases, and 12 bases separated the two germline ends. From germline, CDR1 is SQVTM and CDR2 ANQGSEA. The CDR3 sequence is 13 residues long.

CDR3 sequence (DNA): TGTGCCAGCAGTGAAGCGCTTCAGGGGTATAGGGACACTGAAGCTTTCTTT. Protein sequence: CASSEALQGYRDTEAFF. The V call is TRBV6-1, the J call TRBJ1-1, with D possibly matching TRBD1 (6 bases). The CDR3 length is 17 residues. V dropped 0 bases and J dropped 3 bases, with 17 bases sitting between them. CDR1 MNHNS and CDR2 SASEGT come from the germline V gene.

The chain carries TRBV5-8 and TRBJ2-3; 9 bases match TRBD1. The CDR3 is made up of 18 amino acids. The trim removed 4 bases at V and 2 bases at J, leaving 14 bases unmatched. CDR1 is SGHTS and CDR2 is YDEGEE in the germline V gene. The CDR3 DNA is TGTGCCAGCAGCGAGATTCGGAGGACAGGGGTAAACACAGATACGCAGTATTTT. It encodes CASSEIRRTGVNTDTQYF.

The V gene is TRBV30, the J gene TRBJ1-6; a weak D match, TRBD1 (6 bases). The V end was cut by 1 base, the J end by 7 bases, with 8 bases between. The CDR3 is made up of 13 amino acids. CDR1 is GTSNPN and CDR2 is SVGIG in the germline V gene (reference sequence). CDR3 protein: CAWSGGHNSPLHF. The CDR3 DNA reads TGTGCCTGGAGTGGGGGGCACAATTCACCCCTCCACTTT.

The rearrangement uses TRBV11-2 and TRBJ2-7, with 9 bases identical to TRBD1. V was pared by 5 bases and J by 1 base, with 15 bases of the junction left unmatched. Germline V gene sequence: CDR1 SGHAT, CDR2 FQNNGV. The CDR3 contains 18 residues. In nucleotides, the CDR3 is TGTGCCAGCAGCCGGGGACAGGGATCCTTATCCCATTCCTACGAGCAGTACGTC. Amino acid sequence: CASSRGQGSLSHSYEQYV.

The chain carries TRBV29-1 and TRBJ1-2; possible D gene TRBD1, 5 bases. V lost 2 bases and J 7 bases, leaving 17 bases between the germline ends. The CDR3 contains 14 residues. Per germline, CDR1 SQVTM and CDR2 ANQGSEA. CDR3 in amino acids: CSVETESPQGGYTF. CDR3 bases: TGCAGCGTTGAAACGGAAAGTCCCCAGGGTGGCTACACCTTC.